The clone carrying this T cell receptor beta chain was found many times. Its antigen is not identified. The data stem from a study of Graves' ophthalmopathy and Graves' hyperthyroidism. Exclusion applied to patients with other autoimmune diseases, uncontrolled infections, pregnancy or lactation. A volume of approximately 10 ml of fresh peripheral blood supplied the PBMCs. Findings and limits, study-wide: Most thyroid-expanded clonotypes exceeding 0.001 frequency were also found in blood.

From RNA, the CDR3 regions of TCR beta chains were amplified and sequenced. RT-PCR in the first round used HTBI primers; a second-round multiplex PCR followed. TCRdb ran MiXCR on the multiplex PCR reads and lists one entry per CDR3 protein. The sample carries 200,000 to 250,000 distinct CDR3 sequences, roughly 21% recorded once. This CDR3 has 16 amino acids. Between the trimmed V and J ends, which lost 5 bases and 1 base, there was a span of 17 bases. CDR1 is MNHEY, CDR2 SMNVEV, per germline (reference sequence). The chain is built from TRBV27 and TRBJ1-2; TRBD1 is a possible D gene (5 bases). This sequence originates from a woman aged 45-65 years with Graves' ophthalmopathy. The sample was peripheral blood. The CDR3 loop reads CASSPGRLNLNYGYTF. The CDR3 DNA follows: TGTGCCAGCAGTCCGGGACGACTTAACCTTAACTATGGCTACACCTTC.